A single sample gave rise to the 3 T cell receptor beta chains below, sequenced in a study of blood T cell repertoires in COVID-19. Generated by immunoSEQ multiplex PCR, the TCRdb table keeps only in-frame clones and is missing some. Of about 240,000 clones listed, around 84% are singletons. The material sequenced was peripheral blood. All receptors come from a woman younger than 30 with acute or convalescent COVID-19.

CDR3: CASSYAAGGPSFGYTF. The CDR3 DNA reads TGTGCCAGCAGTTACGCCGCAGGGGGCCCTTCTTTTGGCTACACCTTC. The V and J genes are TRBV6-5 and TRBJ1-2; 8 nucleotides align to TRBD1. Unmatched junction bases numbered 12, after V lost 2 bases and J lost 7 bases. The CDR3 totals 16 residues. CDR1 is MNHEY and CDR2 is SVGAGI in the germline V gene.

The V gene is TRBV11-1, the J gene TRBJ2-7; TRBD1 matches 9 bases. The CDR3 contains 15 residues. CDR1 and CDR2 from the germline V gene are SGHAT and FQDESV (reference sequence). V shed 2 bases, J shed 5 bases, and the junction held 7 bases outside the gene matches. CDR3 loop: CASSLSGTGIHEQYF. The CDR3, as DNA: TGTGCCAGCAGCTTAAGCGGGACAGGGATCCACGAGCAGTACTTC.

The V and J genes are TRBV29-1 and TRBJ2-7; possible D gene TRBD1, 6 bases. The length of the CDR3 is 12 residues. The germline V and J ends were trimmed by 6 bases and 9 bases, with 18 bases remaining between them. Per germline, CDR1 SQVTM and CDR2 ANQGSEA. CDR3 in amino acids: CSVDESWGRQYF. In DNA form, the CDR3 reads TGCAGCGTCGATGAAAGTTGGGGGCGGCAGTACTTC.